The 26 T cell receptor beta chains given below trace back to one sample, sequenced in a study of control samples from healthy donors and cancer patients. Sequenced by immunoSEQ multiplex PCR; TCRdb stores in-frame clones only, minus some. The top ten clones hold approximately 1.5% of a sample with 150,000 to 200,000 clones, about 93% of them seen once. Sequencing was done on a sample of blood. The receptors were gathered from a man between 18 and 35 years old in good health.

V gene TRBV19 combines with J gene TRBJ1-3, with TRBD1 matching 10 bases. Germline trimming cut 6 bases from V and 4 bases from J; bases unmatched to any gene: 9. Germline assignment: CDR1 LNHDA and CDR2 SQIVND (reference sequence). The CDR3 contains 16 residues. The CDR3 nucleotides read TGTGCCAGTAGGGCCCCGGGACAGGGGAGAGGAAACACCATATATTTT. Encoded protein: CASRAPGQGRGNTIYF.

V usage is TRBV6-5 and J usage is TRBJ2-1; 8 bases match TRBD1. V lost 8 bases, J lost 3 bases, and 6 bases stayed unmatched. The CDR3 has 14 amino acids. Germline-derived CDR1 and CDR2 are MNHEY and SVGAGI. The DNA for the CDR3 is TGTGCCAGCCGCATGACAGGGGACTACAATGAGCAGTTCTTC. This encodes CASRMTGDYNEQFF.

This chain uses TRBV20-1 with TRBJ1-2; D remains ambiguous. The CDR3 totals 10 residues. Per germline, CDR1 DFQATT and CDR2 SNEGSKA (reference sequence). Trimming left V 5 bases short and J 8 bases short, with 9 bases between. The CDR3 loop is CSAFSLGYTF. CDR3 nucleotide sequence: TGCAGTGCTTTCTCATTGGGCTACACCTTC.

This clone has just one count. The CDR3, as DNA: TGTGCCAGCCTAGCGCCTCAAGGCACCCTCTCTGGAAACACCATATATTTT. Protein: CASLAPQGTLSGNTIYF. The gene calls are TRBV28 and TRBJ1-3; no clear D gene. There are 17 residues in the CDR3. V shed 8 bases and J shed 0 bases, with 20 bases lying between them. Germline V gives CDR1 MDHEN, CDR2 SYDVKM.

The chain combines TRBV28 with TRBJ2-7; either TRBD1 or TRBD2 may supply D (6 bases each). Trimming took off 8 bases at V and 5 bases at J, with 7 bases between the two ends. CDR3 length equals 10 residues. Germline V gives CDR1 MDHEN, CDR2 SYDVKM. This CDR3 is CASGGHEQYF. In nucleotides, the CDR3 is TGTGCCAGCGGGGGGCACGAGCAGTACTTC.

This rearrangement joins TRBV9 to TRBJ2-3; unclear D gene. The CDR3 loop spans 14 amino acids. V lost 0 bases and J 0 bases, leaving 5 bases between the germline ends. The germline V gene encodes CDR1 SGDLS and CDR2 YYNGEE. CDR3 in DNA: TGTGCCAGCAGCGTAGGGGTGAGCACAGATACGCAGTATTTT. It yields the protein CASSVGVSTDTQYF.

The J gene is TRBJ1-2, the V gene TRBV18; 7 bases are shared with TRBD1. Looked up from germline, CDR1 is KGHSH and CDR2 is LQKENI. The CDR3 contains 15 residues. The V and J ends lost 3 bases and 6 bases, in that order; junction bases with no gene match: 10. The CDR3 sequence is CASSPGTVPTDGYTF. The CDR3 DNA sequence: TGTGCCAGCTCACCCGGGACAGTACCGACGGATGGCTACACCTTC.

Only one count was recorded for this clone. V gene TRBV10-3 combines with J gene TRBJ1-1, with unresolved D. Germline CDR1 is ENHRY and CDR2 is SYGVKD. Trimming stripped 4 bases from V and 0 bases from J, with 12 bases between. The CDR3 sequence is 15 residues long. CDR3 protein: CAISVDTGMNTEAFF. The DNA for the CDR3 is TGTGCCATCAGTGTAGACACCGGGATGAACACTGAAGCTTTCTTT.

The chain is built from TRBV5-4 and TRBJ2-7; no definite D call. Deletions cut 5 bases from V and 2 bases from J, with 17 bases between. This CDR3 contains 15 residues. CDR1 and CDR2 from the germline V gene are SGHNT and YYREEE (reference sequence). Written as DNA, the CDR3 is TGTGCCAGCAGTTCAAACGGCGACTCGGCCTACGAGCAGTACTTC. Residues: CASSSNGDSAYEQYF.

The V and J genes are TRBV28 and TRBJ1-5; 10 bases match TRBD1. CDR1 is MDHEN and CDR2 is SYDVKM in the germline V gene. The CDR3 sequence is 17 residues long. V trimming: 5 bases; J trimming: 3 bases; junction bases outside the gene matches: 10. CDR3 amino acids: CASSPTDRGPVNQPQHF. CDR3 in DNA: TGTGCCAGCAGTCCTACCGACAGGGGGCCAGTCAATCAGCCCCAGCATTTT.

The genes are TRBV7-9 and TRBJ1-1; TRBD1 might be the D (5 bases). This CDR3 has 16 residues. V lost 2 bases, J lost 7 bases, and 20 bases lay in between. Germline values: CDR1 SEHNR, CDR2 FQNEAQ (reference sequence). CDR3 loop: CASSLSWGVLTREAFF. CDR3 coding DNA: TGTGCCAGCAGCTTAAGCTGGGGCGTCCTTACCCGTGAAGCTTTCTTT.

The chain's CDR3 is CATSRDPASGGDTQYF. The DNA of the CDR3 is TGTGCCACCAGCAGAGATCCGGCTAGCGGGGGAGATACGCAGTATTTT. V and J are TRBV15 and TRBJ2-3; 10 bases fit TRBD2. Germline V CDR1 and CDR2: LNHNV, YYDKDF (reference sequence). V trimming: 0 bases; J trimming: 5 bases; junction bases outside the gene matches: 5. The CDR3 totals 16 residues.

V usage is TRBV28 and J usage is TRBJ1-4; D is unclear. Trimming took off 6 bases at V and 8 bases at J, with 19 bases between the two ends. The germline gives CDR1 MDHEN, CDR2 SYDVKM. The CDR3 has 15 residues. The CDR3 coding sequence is TGTGCCAGCAGCTCAATGTTAGGGCTGGGGGAAAAACTGTTTTTT. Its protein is CASSSMLGLGEKLFF.

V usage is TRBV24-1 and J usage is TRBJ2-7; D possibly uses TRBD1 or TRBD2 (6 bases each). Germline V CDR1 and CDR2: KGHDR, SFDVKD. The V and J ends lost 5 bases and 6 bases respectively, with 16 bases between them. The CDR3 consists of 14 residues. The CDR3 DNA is TGTGCCACCAGTGCTTCGGGGGCCCTTGGCGAGCAGTACTTC. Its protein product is CATSASGALGEQYF.

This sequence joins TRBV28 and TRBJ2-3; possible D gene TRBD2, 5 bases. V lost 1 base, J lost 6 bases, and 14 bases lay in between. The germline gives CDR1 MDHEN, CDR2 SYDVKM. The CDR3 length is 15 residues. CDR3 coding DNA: TGTGCCAGCAGTTTATTCGGAGCGGCTCGGGATACGCAGTATTTT. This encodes CASSLFGAARDTQYF.

This chain's CDR3 is CASSLGPDRDHEQYF. In DNA form, the CDR3 reads TGTGCCAGCAGCTTAGGTCCGGACAGGGACCACGAGCAGTACTTC. This rearrangement joins TRBV11-2 to TRBJ2-7, with 8 bases identical to TRBD1. Unmatched junction bases numbered 7, after V lost 1 base and J lost 5 bases. The CDR3 runs to 15 residues. The germline gives CDR1 SGHAT, CDR2 FQNNGV.

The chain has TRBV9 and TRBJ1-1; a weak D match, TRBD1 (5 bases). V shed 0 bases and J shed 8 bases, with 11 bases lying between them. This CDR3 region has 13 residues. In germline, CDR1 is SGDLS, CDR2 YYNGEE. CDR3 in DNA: TGTGCCAGCAGCGTAGATTGGGGCGAGGAAGCTTTCTTT. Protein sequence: CASSVDWGEEAFF.

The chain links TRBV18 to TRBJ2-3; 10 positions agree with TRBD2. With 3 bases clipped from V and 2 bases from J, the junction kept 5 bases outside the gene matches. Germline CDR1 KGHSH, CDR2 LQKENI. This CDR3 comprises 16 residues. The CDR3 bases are TGTGCCAGCTCACCCAGCGGGGGGGTATACACAGATACGCAGTATTTT. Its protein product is CASSPSGGVYTDTQYF.

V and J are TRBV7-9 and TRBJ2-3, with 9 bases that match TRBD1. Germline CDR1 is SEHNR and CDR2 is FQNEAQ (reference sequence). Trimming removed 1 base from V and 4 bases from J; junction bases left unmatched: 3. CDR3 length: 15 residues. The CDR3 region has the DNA TGTGCCAGCAGCTTAGGGGACAGGGTCGCAGATACGCAGTATTTT. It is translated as CASSLGDRVADTQYF.

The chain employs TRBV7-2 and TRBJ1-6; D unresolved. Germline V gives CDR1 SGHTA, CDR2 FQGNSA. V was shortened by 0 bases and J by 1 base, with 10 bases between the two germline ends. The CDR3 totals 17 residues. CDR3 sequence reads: CASSLAPAKSYNSPLHF. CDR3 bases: TGTGCCAGCAGCTTAGCGCCGGCCAAATCCTATAATTCACCCCTCCACTTT. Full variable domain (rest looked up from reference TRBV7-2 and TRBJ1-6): GAGVSQSPSNKVTEKGKDVELRCDPISGHTALYWYRQSLGQGLEFLIYFQGNSAPDKSGLPSDRFSAERTGGSVSTLTIQRTQQEDSAVYLCASSLAPAKSYNSPLHFGNGTRLTVT.

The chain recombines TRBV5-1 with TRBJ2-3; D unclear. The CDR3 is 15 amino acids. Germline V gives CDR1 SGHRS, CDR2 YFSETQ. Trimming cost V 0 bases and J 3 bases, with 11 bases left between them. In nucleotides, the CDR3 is TGCGCCAGCAGCTTGGGGGGTATCCGAACAGATACGCAGTATTTT. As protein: CASSLGGIRTDTQYF.

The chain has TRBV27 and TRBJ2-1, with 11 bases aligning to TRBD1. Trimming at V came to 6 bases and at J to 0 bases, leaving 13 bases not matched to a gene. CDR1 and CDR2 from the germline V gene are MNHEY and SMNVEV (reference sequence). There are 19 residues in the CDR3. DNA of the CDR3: TGTGCCAGCAGCCCTCCTGGACAGGGGGCTTTAAGCTCCTACAATGAGCAGTTCTTC. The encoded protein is CASSPPGQGALSSYNEQFF.

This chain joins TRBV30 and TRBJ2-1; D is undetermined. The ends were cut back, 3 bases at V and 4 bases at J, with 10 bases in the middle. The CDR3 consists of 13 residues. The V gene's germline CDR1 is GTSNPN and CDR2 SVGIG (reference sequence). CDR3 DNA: TGTGCCTGGAGGGCCGGGCAGTACAATGAGCAGTTCTTC. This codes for CAWRAGQYNEQFF.

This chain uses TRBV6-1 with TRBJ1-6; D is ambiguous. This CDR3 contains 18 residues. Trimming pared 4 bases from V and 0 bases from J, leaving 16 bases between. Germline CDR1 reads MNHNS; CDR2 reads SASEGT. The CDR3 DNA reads TGTGCCAGCAGTGCGGTCGCTTGGCAAATCTCCTATAATTCACCCCTCCACTTT. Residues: CASSAVAWQISYNSPLHF.

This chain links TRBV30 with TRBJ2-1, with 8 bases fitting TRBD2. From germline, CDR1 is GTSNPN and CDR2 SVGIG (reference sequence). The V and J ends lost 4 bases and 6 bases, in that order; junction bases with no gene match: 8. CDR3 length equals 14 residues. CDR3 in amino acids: CAWTSGLAFNEQFF. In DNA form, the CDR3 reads TGTGCCTGGACCTCCGGACTAGCCTTCAATGAGCAGTTCTTC.

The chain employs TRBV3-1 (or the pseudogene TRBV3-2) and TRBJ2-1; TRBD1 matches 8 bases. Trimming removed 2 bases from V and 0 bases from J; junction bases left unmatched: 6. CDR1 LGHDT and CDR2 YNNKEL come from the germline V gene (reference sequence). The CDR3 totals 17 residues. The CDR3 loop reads CASSQPSGTGSYNEQFF. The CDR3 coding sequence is TGTGCCAGCAGCCAACCCTCCGGGACAGGCTCCTACAATGAGCAGTTCTTC.